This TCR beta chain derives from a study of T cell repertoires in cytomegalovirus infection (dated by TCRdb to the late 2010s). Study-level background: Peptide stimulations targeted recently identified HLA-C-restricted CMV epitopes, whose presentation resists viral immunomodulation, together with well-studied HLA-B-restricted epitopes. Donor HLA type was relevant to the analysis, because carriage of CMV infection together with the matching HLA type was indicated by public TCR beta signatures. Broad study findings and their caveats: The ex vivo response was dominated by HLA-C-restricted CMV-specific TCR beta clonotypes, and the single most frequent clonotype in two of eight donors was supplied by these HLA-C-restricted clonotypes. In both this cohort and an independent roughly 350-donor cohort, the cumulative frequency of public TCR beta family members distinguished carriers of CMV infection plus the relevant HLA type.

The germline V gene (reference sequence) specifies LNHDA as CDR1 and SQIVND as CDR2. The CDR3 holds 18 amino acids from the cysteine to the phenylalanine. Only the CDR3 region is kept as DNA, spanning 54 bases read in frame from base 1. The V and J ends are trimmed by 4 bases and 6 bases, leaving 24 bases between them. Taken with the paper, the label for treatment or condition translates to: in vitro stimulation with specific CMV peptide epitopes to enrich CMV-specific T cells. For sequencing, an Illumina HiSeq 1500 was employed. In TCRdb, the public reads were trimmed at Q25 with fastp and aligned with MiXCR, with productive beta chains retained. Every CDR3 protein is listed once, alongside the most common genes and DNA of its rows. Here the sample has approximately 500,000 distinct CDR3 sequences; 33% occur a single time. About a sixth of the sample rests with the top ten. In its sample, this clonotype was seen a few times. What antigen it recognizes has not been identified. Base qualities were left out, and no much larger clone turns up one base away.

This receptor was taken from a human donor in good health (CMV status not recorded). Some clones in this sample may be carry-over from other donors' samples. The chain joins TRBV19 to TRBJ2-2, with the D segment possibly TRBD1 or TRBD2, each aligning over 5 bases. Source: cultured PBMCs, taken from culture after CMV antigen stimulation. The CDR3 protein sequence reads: CASSRVGDAGRSPGELFF. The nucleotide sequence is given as TGTGCCAGTAGTAGGGTCGGGGACGCCGGAAGAAGCCCCGGGGAGCTGTTTTTT.